A selection of T cell receptor beta chains follows, all from one sample in a study of T cell repertoires in aging, cancer and after chemotherapy. A single record per CDR3 protein comes from TCRdb applying MiXCR to the multiplex PCR reads. Of more than 8,500 distinct CDR3 sequences in the sample, around 39% were seen once. Input material: blood. The receptors shown here come from a human donor in good health. Both conserved end residues are part of each CDR3. A D gene is named only where the DNA matches it firmly. Only some rows state a clone size, as once, few, many or a class for expanded clones.

TGTGCCAGCTCTCATTCCTATCAGCCCCAGCATTTT	CASSHSYQPQHF	TRBJ1-5	TRBV27	-	-
TGTGCCAGCAGTCCCCTAGCGAGGTCCTACAATGAGCAGTTCTTC	CASSPLARSYNEQFF	TRBJ2-1	TRBV6-2/TRBV6-3	-	-
TGTGCCAGCAGCCAACGGAGCGGGGGGGTCCAAGAGACCCAGTACTTC	CASSQRSGGVQETQYF	TRBJ2-5	TRBV4-2	TRBD2	-
TGTGCCAGCAGCTTAGGCCGGACGCTGGGGAATGAGCAGTTCTTC	CASSLGRTLGNEQFF	TRBJ2-1	TRBV13	-	few
TGTGCCAGCAGCCGGGACGTTTCACCCCTCCACTTT	CASSRDVSPLHF	TRBJ1-6	TRBV13	-	-
TGTGCCAGCAGCCTTTTCGGACAGGGGGCCTACAATGAGCAGTTCTTC	CASSLFGQGAYNEQFF	TRBJ2-1	TRBV13	TRBD1	-
TGTGCCAGCAGTTGGTCGGGACTAGGGGGGTCCTACGAGCAGTACTTC	CASSWSGLGGSYEQYF	TRBJ2-7	TRBV27	TRBD2	-
TGTGCCAGCAGATACAGGAGCCAATACGAGCAGTACTTC	CASRYRSQYEQYF	TRBJ2-7	TRBV6-5	-	few
TGTGCCAGCAGTTCAACGCAGGCCGCCAGTAATTTCGGCTACACCTTC	CASSSTQAASNFGYTF	TRBJ1-2	TRBV12-3/TRBV12-4	-	-
TGTGCCAGCAGAGGGCTAGCGGGGGTCTACAATGAGCAGTTCTTC	CASRGLAGVYNEQFF	TRBJ2-1	TRBV6-2/TRBV6-3	TRBD2	-
TGTGCCATCAGTAACGGTAACACAGATACGCAGTATTTT	CAISNGNTDTQYF	TRBJ2-3	TRBV10-3	-	-
TGTGCCAGCAGCGAAAAAGGGGGAGGCGAGCAGTACTTC	CASSEKGGGEQYF	TRBJ2-7	TRBV7-6	-	-
TGTGCCAGCGAGCCAAGGAGCTCTGGAAACACCATATATTTT	CASEPRSSGNTIYF	TRBJ1-3	TRBV19	-	few
TGTGCCAGCAGTTTTCGTTCAGGCGGGAATCAGCCCCAGCATTTT	CASSFRSGGNQPQHF	TRBJ1-5	TRBV6-5	-	-
TGTGCCAGCAGGGATCTCGGGACAGGGAAAAACATTCAGTACTTC	CASRDLGTGKNIQYF	TRBJ2-4	TRBV6-6	TRBD1	-
TGTGCCAGCAATTTCGATCTGGGGAGGACCCAGTACTTC	CASNFDLGRTQYF	TRBJ2-5	TRBV12-3/TRBV12-4	-	-
TGTGCCAGCTCACCAACAGATAAAGAAGAGACCCAGTACTTC	CASSPTDKEETQYF	TRBJ2-5	TRBV18	-	-
TGTGCCAGTAGTCTGTCTAGCGGGAGTTACGAGCAGTACTTC	CASSLSSGSYEQYF	TRBJ2-7	TRBV19	TRBD2	-
TGTGCCAGCTCACCAAAATCAGGGGGGACTGAAGCTTTCTTT	CASSPKSGGTEAFF	TRBJ1-1	TRBV18	TRBD1	-
TGTGCCAGCAGCCGCGGACAGAACTCGGGTAATGAAAAACTGTTTTTT	CASSRGQNSGNEKLFF	TRBJ1-4	TRBV13	-	few
TGTGCCAGCAGTTACTCGGCAGCGAACACTGAAGCTTTCTTT	CASSYSAANTEAFF	TRBJ1-1	TRBV6-5	-	-
TGTGCCAGCAGTCGAGGACAGGGGGGCACTGAAGCTTTCTTT	CASSRGQGGTEAFF	TRBJ1-1	TRBV6-4	TRBD1	-
TGCGCCAGCAGCTTTGGTGGCTTCACAGATACGCAGTATTTT	CASSFGGFTDTQYF	TRBJ2-3	TRBV5-1	-	-
TGTGCCAGCAGCTCTGACAGGGGGATAGCTCATGGACCCCTCCACTTT	CASSSDRGIAHGPLHF	TRBJ1-6	TRBV5-6	TRBD1	-
TGTGCCAGCAGTGACCTCGGGGGGCGCGGGAGGCCCTACGAGCAGTACTTC	CASSDLGGRGRPYEQYF	TRBJ2-7	TRBV6-1	TRBD2	-
TGTGCCAGCAGCCCTGGAGGGGGCACGGGAGAAACTGAAGCTTTCTTT	CASSPGGGTGETEAFF	TRBJ1-1	TRBV11-3	TRBD1	-
TGCAGTGCTAAGGGACTAGCGGCCACAGATACGCAGTATTTT	CSAKGLAATDTQYF	TRBJ2-3	TRBV20-1	TRBD2	-
TGTGCCAGAAGTTACCCCCCAACTTCGGGACAAGTGAACACTGAAGCTTTCTTT	CARSYPPTSGQVNTEAFF	TRBJ1-1	TRBV6-5	-	-
TGTGCCAGCAGCGAAGGACAGGGTGGGAATGAAAAACTGTTTTTT	CASSEGQGGNEKLFF	TRBJ1-4	TRBV5-4	TRBD1	-
TGTGCCAGCAGCGTAGGAAACTACGAGCAGTACTTC	CASSVGNYEQYF	TRBJ2-7	TRBV5-4	-	-
TGCAGCGCGGAGTTGGGGTTACAGGGGAACTATGGCTACACCTTC	CSAELGLQGNYGYTF	TRBJ1-2	TRBV29-1	TRBD1	medium-sized
TGCAGTGCACTAACAAGGCAAGGCTACGAGCAGTACTTC	CSALTRQGYEQYF	TRBJ2-7	TRBV20-1	-	-
TGTGCCAGCACCACGACAGGGAGAAGATCACCCCTCCACTTT	CASTTTGRRSPLHF	TRBJ1-6	TRBV5-4	TRBD1	-
TGTGCCAGTAGTCCCATTGGGGAGGGGTTCTACGAGCAGTACTTC	CASSPIGEGFYEQYF	TRBJ2-7	TRBV19	TRBD2	-
TGTGCCAGTAGTATCGTAGGACTAGCGGGAGGGCCGGGAATCCATGAGCAGTTCTTC	CASSIVGLAGGPGIHEQFF	TRBJ2-1	TRBV19	TRBD2	few
TGTGCCAGCAGTTTGTCTAGCGGAACAGATACGCAGTATTTT	CASSLSSGTDTQYF	TRBJ2-3	TRBV6-5	TRBD2	-
TGTGCCACCAGCAGCCGAGACAGGGGGGCTAATGAGCAGTTCTTC	CATSSRDRGANEQFF	TRBJ2-1	TRBV15	TRBD1	few
TGTGCCAGCAGTGCATTGGGACAGTATCTCTATGGCTACACCTTC	CASSALGQYLYGYTF	TRBJ1-2	TRBV27	TRBD1	-
TGTGCCAGCCCACAGACAGCATGGAATGAGCAGTTCTTC	CASPQTAWNEQFF	TRBJ2-1	TRBV18	-	-
TGTGCCACCAGTGATGGTGTCCTTAGCTCCTACAATGAGCAGTTCTTC	CATSDGVLSSYNEQFF	TRBJ2-1	TRBV24-1	-	-
TGTGCCAGCAGCTTTACAACTACAGGGACCACTTCCTACGAGCAGTACTTC	CASSFTTTGTTSYEQYF	TRBJ2-7	TRBV11-3	-	few
TGCAGCGTTGAAGTCTCCCCCCGCCTCGGGGTAGGTGTAGAGCAGTTCTTC	CSVEVSPRLGVGVEQFF	TRBJ2-1	TRBV29-1	-	few
TGTGCCAGCAGCCTACTAGCGGGGCCGGCCTACAATGAGCAGTTCTTC	CASSLLAGPAYNEQFF	TRBJ2-1	TRBV19	TRBD2	-
TGTGCCAGCAGTTACCCCCCGACTGAAGCTTTCTTT	CASSYPPTEAFF	TRBJ1-1	TRBV6-2/TRBV6-3	-	few
TGTGCCAGTAGGCTCGGGACAGGGTCCTACGAGCAGTACTTC	CASRLGTGSYEQYF	TRBJ2-7	TRBV19	TRBD1	few
TGTGCCAGCAGACCGCGACTTACCCCTAGCACAGATACGCAGTATTTT	CASRPRLTPSTDTQYF	TRBJ2-3	TRBV6-6	-	-
TGTGCCAGCAGCTCCCAGGCCGACACTGAAGCTTTCTTT	CASSSQADTEAFF	TRBJ1-1	TRBV7-9	-	-
TGTGCCAGCAGTTTCCGACAAAATTCACCCCTCCACTTT	CASSFRQNSPLHF	TRBJ1-6	TRBV6-5	-	few
TGTGCCTGGAGGACAGGGGGCGGGTACGAGCAGTACTTC	CAWRTGGGYEQYF	TRBJ2-7	TRBV30	TRBD1	few
TGTGCCAGCAGTGCAACTGTCGGTGACAGGGGGACAGCCGGTATCCGCGATGAGCAGTTCTTC	CASSATVGDRGTAGIRDEQFF	TRBJ2-1	TRBV27	TRBD1	-
TGTGCCAGCAGCCGGTGGACAGCCTACTATGGCTACACCTTC	CASSRWTAYYGYTF	TRBJ1-2	TRBV11-3	-	-
TGTGCCAGCAGTTACTCCCCCCCACCGGTGGAGCAGTACTTC	CASSYSPPPVEQYF	TRBJ2-7	TRBV6-2/TRBV6-3	-	-
TGTGCCAGCAGACTAGATCGTGAAGTCGAAGCTTTCTTT	CASRLDREVEAFF	TRBJ1-1	TRBV6-5	-	-
TGTGCCAGCAGTCTCACAGGGACCTATGGCTACACCTTC	CASSLTGTYGYTF	TRBJ1-2	TRBV27	-	-
TGTGCCAGCAGCTTAGCGGCAGGGGTCAGCTCCTACAATGAGCAGTTCTTC	CASSLAAGVSSYNEQFF	TRBJ2-1	TRBV11-1	-	few
TGTGCCAGCAGTCGTTACACACTAGCGGGGATACAAGAGACCCAGTACTTC	CASSRYTLAGIQETQYF	TRBJ2-5	TRBV12-3/TRBV12-4	TRBD2	-